This paragraph reports one T cell receptor beta chain. The data were obtained in a study of shared clonotypes between healthy human individuals. V was clipped by 2 bases and J by 6 bases, with 14 bases between them. The CDR3 contains 14 residues. Germline CDR1 is SGHRS and CDR2 is YFSETQ. The method was immunoSEQ multiplex PCR; TCRdb's version includes in-frame clones alone and lacks a portion of them. The data hold about 1 million clones, with about 74% observed a single time. The TCR comes from a man younger than 35 in good health. This rearrangement joins TRBV5-1 to TRBJ1-2; D is possibly TRBD1 (5 bases). Sequencing used memory CD4+ T cells sorted from blood. The subset denotes: CD45RA-negative fraction. The CDR3 DNA reads TGCGCCAGCAGCTTAGGGGAAATAGCAAATGGCTACACCTTC. Translating it yields CASSLGEIANGYTF.